One and the same sample provided the 20 T cell receptor beta chains below, sequenced in a study of cytomegalovirus exposure and HLA in healthy donors. PCR primers comprised 60 Vbeta and 13 Jbeta primers. Repertoires were generated with immunoSEQ multiplex PCR, while TCRdb's copy carries only in-frame clones and drops some. The profile shows approximately 32,000 clones, approximately 76% of them singletons. Input material: PBMCs. These receptors all stem from a woman in her twenties or thirties in good health and CMV-seropositive.

This clone was seen a handful of times. The V call is TRBV5-1, the J call TRBJ2-7; D is perhaps TRBD2 (6 bases). The CDR3 contains 14 residues. Germline lookup yields CDR1 SGHRS and CDR2 YFSETQ. V dropped 3 bases and J dropped 6 bases, with 16 bases sitting between them. In nucleotides, the CDR3 is TGCGCCAGCAGCTCGGACCCGGGGGTCGCCGAGCAGTACTTC. Encoded protein: CASSSDPGVAEQYF.

The genes are TRBV19 and TRBJ2-7; 8 bases fit TRBD2. Trimming cost V 5 bases and J 5 bases; bases outside gene matches: 8. Per germline, CDR1 LNHDA and CDR2 SQIVND (reference sequence). The CDR3 spans 14 residues. DNA for the CDR3: TGTGCCAGTAGTCTCATAGCGGGAAACCACGAGCAGTACTTC. Residues: CASSLIAGNHEQYF.

This sequence joins TRBV18 and TRBJ2-5; TRBD2 matches at 8 bases. Per the germline V gene, CDR1 is KGHSH and CDR2 is LQKENI. This CDR3 comprises 17 residues. V dropped 0 bases and J dropped 5; count of bases not matched to a gene: 11. The CDR3 loop reads CASSPPTGGATKETQYF. The CDR3 bases are TGTGCCAGCTCACCACCAACGGGGGGGGCTACCAAGGAGACCCAGTACTTC.

The chain combines TRBV7-9 with TRBJ2-7; 13 nucleotides align to TRBD2. Germline CDR1 reads SEHNR; CDR2 reads FQNEAQ (reference sequence). The V segment lost 5 bases and the J segment 6 bases; nucleotides outside the gene matches: 7. The CDR3 is 15 residues long. The CDR3 region is CASSPTGLAGSEQYF. For the CDR3, the DNA is TGTGCCAGCAGCCCTACGGGACTAGCGGGGTCCGAGCAGTACTTC.

A word on this clone: Germline is not matched at one junction end, which may reflect a read error. The chain links TRBV6-8 to TRBJ2-3, with 11 bases aligning to TRBD2. The germline gives CDR1 MNHGY, CDR2 SAAAGT. The CDR3 spans 16 residues. The CDR3: CASRNKLAGVTDKQYF. CDR3 DNA sequence: TGTGCCAGCAGGAACAAACTAGCGGGGGTCACAGATAAGCAGTATTTT.

This clone was picked up a small number of times. The rearrangement uses TRBV7-2 and TRBJ1-2; D is ambiguous. Germline V gene data show CDR1 as SGHTA and CDR2 as FQGNSA. This CDR3 contains 14 residues. The V and J ends lost 8 bases and 4 bases respectively, with 17 bases between them. This CDR3 reads CASAPLGQLYGYTF. CDR3 nucleotides: TGTGCCAGCGCCCCTTTGGGCCAACTCTATGGCTACACCTTC.

The V gene is TRBV7-9, the J gene TRBJ2-1, with D perhaps matching TRBD1 (5 bases). Looked up from germline, CDR1 is SEHNR and CDR2 is FQNEAQ (reference sequence). The V and J ends lost 0 bases and 4 bases respectively, with 10 bases between them. This CDR3 region has 15 residues. Written as DNA, the CDR3 is TGTGCCAGCAGCTTAGCGGTAGGGGTTTACAATGAGCAGTTCTTC. Translated, it gives CASSLAVGVYNEQFF.

This chain joins TRBV7-8 and TRBJ1-1; D is perhaps TRBD1 (5 bases). In germline, CDR1 is SGHVS, CDR2 FQNEAQ. This CDR3 comprises 16 residues. Trimming shortened V by 8 bases and J by 1 base, and 20 bases separated the two germline ends. The CDR3 DNA reads as TGTGCCAGCTCGGGGACGGCGGGGTCCACGAACACTGAAGCTTTCTTT. This gives the protein CASSGTAGSTNTEAFF.

This chain joins TRBV6-5 and TRBJ2-1, with 9 positions matching TRBD2. Losses at the gene ends were 9 bases for V and 9 bases for J; bases not matched to a gene: 15. The CDR3 covers 15 residues. Germline V gene lookup returns CDR1 MNHEY and CDR2 SVGAGI. In DNA, the CDR3 is TGTGCCAGTAAACCGGGACTAGCCCCCTACGGTGAGCAGTTCTTC. As protein: CASKPGLAPYGEQFF.

CDR3 bases: TGTGCCTGGAACACAGGGGGCACAGATACGCAGTATTTT. Protein product: CAWNTGGTDTQYF. The chain uses TRBV30 and TRBJ2-3; 7 bases agree with TRBD1. CDR3 length equals 13 residues. V trimming: 4 bases; J trimming: 1 base; junction bases outside the gene matches: 2. Germline V gene sequence: CDR1 GTSNPN, CDR2 SVGIG (reference sequence).

The CDR3 DNA follows: TGTGCCAGTAATAAAGTCTATAGCAATCAGCCCCAGCATTTT. It specifies CASNKVYSNQPQHF. V usage is TRBV19 and J usage is TRBJ1-5, with D hard to call. This CDR3 has 14 residues. Germline CDR1 LNHDA, CDR2 SQIVND (reference sequence). Between the trimmed V and J ends, which lost 7 bases and 0 bases, there was a span of 10 bases.

The V and J genes are TRBV5-4 and TRBJ2-7; 8 bases line up with TRBD2. The ends lost 6 bases at V and 2 bases at J; junction bases unmatched: 7. Germline V CDR1 and CDR2: SGHNT, YYREEE (reference sequence). CDR3 length: 14 amino acids. For the CDR3, the DNA is TGTGCCAGCATCGTTAGCGGGGAGGCCTACGAGCAGTACTTC. Its translation is CASIVSGEAYEQYF.

The chain has TRBV5-1 and TRBJ2-1, with D tentatively TRBD2 (5 bases). Germline assignment: CDR1 SGHRS and CDR2 YFSETQ. The CDR3 has 14 residues. The V gene lost 0 bases and the J gene lost 4 bases, with 8 bases spanning the gap. CDR3 coding DNA: TGCGCCAGCAGCTTGGGCGGGCCTTACAATGAGCAGTTCTTC. Translated: CASSLGGPYNEQFF.

The chain combines TRBV7-3 with TRBJ2-1, with TRBD2 matching 11 bases. The CDR3 covers 15 residues. The trim removed 4 bases at V and 4 bases at J, leaving 3 bases unmatched. CDR1 and CDR2 from the germline V gene are SGHTA and FQGTGA. The DNA of the CDR3 is TGTGCCAGCAGCTCGGGACTAGCGGTATACAATGAGCAGTTCTTC. Translating it yields CASSSGLAVYNEQFF.

The chain links TRBV27 to TRBJ1-4, with unresolved D. CDR3 length: 15 amino acids. Germline V CDR1 and CDR2: MNHEY, SMNVEV (reference sequence). Trimming removed 1 base at V and 8 bases at J, with 14 bases between. The CDR3 loop reads CASSLFPGSGEKLFF. The CDR3 nucleotides are TGTGCCAGCAGTTTATTCCCGGGGAGTGGCGAAAAACTGTTTTTT.

In its sample, this clone was seen a few times. The gene calls are TRBV5-1 and TRBJ2-5; unclear D gene. Germline V CDR1 and CDR2: SGHRS, YFSETQ. V lost 0 bases to trimming and J lost 4 bases, with 13 bases between them. The CDR3 has 15 residues. The CDR3 reads CASSLGPGTTETQYF. Here the CDR3 DNA reads TGCGCCAGCAGCTTGGGTCCGGGTACGACAGAGACCCAGTACTTC.

The V and J genes are TRBV5-1 and TRBJ2-2, with TRBD2 matching over 11 bases. The V gene end was trimmed by 0 bases and the J gene end by 5 bases; junction bases not matched to a gene: 12. The CDR3 totals 19 residues. Looked up from germline, CDR1 is SGHRS and CDR2 is YFSETQ. The CDR3 reads CASSLAASSGRAVTGELFF. The CDR3 DNA reads as TGCGCCAGCAGCTTGGCCGCGAGTAGCGGGAGGGCCGTAACCGGGGAGCTGTTTTTT.

This clone was counted once. The V gene is TRBV28, the J gene TRBJ1-1; perhaps TRBD1 as D (6 bases). This CDR3 is 15 amino acids long. The germline gives CDR1 MDHEN, CDR2 SYDVKM. V was cut by 6 bases and J by 6 bases, with 20 bases left in between. CDR3 nucleotides: TGTGCCAGCAGCACGCGCTCGGGGACAAACGCTGAAGCTTTCTTT. Its translation: CASSTRSGTNAEAFF. The variable domain in full, completed from reference TRBV28 and TRBJ1-1, reads DVKVTQSSRYLVKRTGEKVFLECVQDMDHENMFWYRQDPGLGLRLIYFSYDVKMKEKGDIPEGYSVSREKKERFSLILESASTNQTSMYLCASSTRSGTNAEAFFGQGTRLTVV.

The rearrangement uses TRBV11-2 and TRBJ1-2; D gene uncertain. The CDR3 loop spans 13 amino acids. Trimming removed 0 bases at V and 2 bases at J, with 4 bases between. Germline-derived CDR1 and CDR2 are SGHAT and FQNNGV. CDR3 amino acids: CASSLDRNYGYTF. CDR3 nucleotide sequence: TGTGCCAGCAGCTTAGACAGGAACTATGGCTACACCTTC.

The chain recombines TRBV7-9 with TRBJ2-6, with D tentatively TRBD1 (6 bases). The CDR3 totals 17 residues. V lost 4 bases and J lost 2, with 15 bases in between. CDR1 and CDR2 (germline): SEHNR, FQNEAQ (reference sequence). The CDR3 DNA follows: TGTGCCAGCAGCTCAACGACAGGTCTCCCTGGGGCCAACGTCCTGACTTTC. Residues: CASSSTTGLPGANVLTF.